Shown below are 9 T cell receptor beta chains from a single sample sequenced in a study of blood T cell repertoires in COVID-19. Profiling relied on immunoSEQ multiplex PCR, and the TCRdb table lists in-frame clones only, not all of them. The sample includes some 390,000 clones, over 85% of them seen just once. The sample comprised PBMCs or T cells enriched from blood (not recorded which). The receptor source for this set is a woman aged 25 to 39 who had recovered from COVID-19.

CDR3 sequence: CASSYTTGGEGIYNEQFF. CDR3 coding DNA: TGTGCCAGCAGTTACACCACAGGGGGCGAGGGGATTTACAATGAGCAGTTCTTC. V and J are TRBV6-2 or TRBV6-3 and TRBJ2-1, with TRBD1 matching 9 bases. The CDR3 has 18 amino acids. V lost 2 bases to trimming and J lost 4 bases; unmatched junction nucleotides: 12. The germline CDR1 and CDR2 sequences are MNHEY and SVGEGT.

The chain recombines TRBV12-3 or TRBV12-4 with TRBJ1-1; D unresolved. V was cut by 5 bases and J by 4 bases, with 8 bases left in between. This CDR3 is 12 amino acids long. CDR3: CASSPRLTEAFF. CDR3 DNA: TGTGCCAGCAGTCCGCGTCTCACTGAAGCTTTCTTT.

This clone was observed once. V gene TRBV7-2 combines with J gene TRBJ2-1; 10 nucleotides match TRBD2. The J segment lost 2 bases and the V segment lost 4 bases, leaving 5 bases of the junction unmatched. Germline V gives CDR1 SGHTA, CDR2 FQGNSA. This CDR3 region has 16 residues. Written as DNA, the CDR3 is TGTGCCAGCAGCTCTTCTAGCGGGGGCGCCTACAATGAGCAGTTCTTC. Amino acid sequence: CASSSSSGGAYNEQFF. The variable domain in full, completed from reference TRBV7-2 and TRBJ2-1, reads GAGVSQSPSNKVTEKGKDVELRCDPISGHTALYWYRQSLGQGLEFLIYFQGNSAPDKSGLPSDRFSAERTGGSVSTLTIQRTQQEDSAVYLCASSSSSGGAYNEQFFGPGTRLTVL.

This chain connects TRBV4-2 to TRBJ2-6; TRBD2 agrees at 7 bases. The junction had 11 bases not matched to a gene; V was cut back by 2 bases and J by 1 base. This CDR3 spans 19 amino acids. Germline V CDR1 and CDR2: LGHNA, YNFKEQ. The CDR3 reads CASSQHIPGLRSGANVLTF. Here the CDR3 DNA reads TGTGCCAGCAGCCAACATATCCCGGGACTACGTTCTGGGGCCAACGTCCTGACTTTC.

J is TRBJ2-7 and V is TRBV7-2, with 10 bases aligning to TRBD2. The CDR3 has 15 amino acids. Germline V gene data show CDR1 as SGHTA and CDR2 as FQGNSA. V was pared by 1 base and J by 6 bases, with 6 bases of the junction left unmatched. The CDR3 sequence is CASSLVSGTSAEQYF. DNA of the CDR3: TGTGCCAGCAGCTTAGTCTCCGGGACTAGCGCCGAGCAGTACTTC.

This clone appeared a few times. This chain links TRBV10-3 with TRBJ1-1, with 11 bases that match TRBD1. With 8 bases clipped from V and 5 bases from J, the junction kept 13 bases outside the gene matches. The CDR3 spans 16 residues. Germline values: CDR1 ENHRY, CDR2 SYGVKD. In DNA, the CDR3 is TGTGCCATCTCTAGGACAGGGGGCGCTTTAAGGACTGAAGCTTTCTTT. Its protein product is CAISRTGGALRTEAFF.

The chain links TRBV7-2 to TRBJ2-7, with D tentatively TRBD2 (6 bases). This CDR3 has 16 residues. Germline V gene sequence: CDR1 SGHTA, CDR2 FQGNSA. V was trimmed by 0 bases and J by 4 bases, leaving 16 bases between them. The CDR3 nucleotides read TGTGCCAGCAGCTTAGCGCAGCAGGGCGGACTATACGAGCAGTACTTC. Its protein product is CASSLAQQGGLYEQYF.

The chain links TRBV3-1 (or the pseudogene TRBV3-2) to TRBJ1-1; TRBD1 aligns across 7 bases. The CDR3 consists of 14 residues. Germline CDR1 and CDR2: LGHDT and YNNKEL (reference sequence). The ends lost 4 bases at V and 5 bases at J; junction bases unmatched: 7. CDR3 amino acids: CASSLAGGGTEAFF. As DNA, the CDR3 is TGTGCCAGCAGCCTGGCAGGGGGAGGAACTGAAGCTTTCTTT.

This clone was counted only a few times. The chain recombines TRBV29-1 with TRBJ2-7; 10 bases match TRBD1. V lost 7 bases and J lost 3; bases outside the gene matches: 6. From germline, CDR1 is SQVTM and CDR2 ANQGSEA. The CDR3 runs to 13 residues. CDR3 DNA: TGCAGCGCTGGGACAGGGGTGGGCTACGAGCAGTACTTC. It codes for CSAGTGVGYEQYF.